This is a list of T cell receptor beta chains from one sample in a study of T cell responses to AZD1222 COVID-19 vaccine. Here immunoSEQ multiplex PCR was the method, and the copy in TCRdb shows in-frame clones only, minus some. The table shows fewer than 200,000 clones, with approximately 90% occurring only once. Sequenced here: peripheral blood, sampled 28 days after the second AZD1222 dose. The receptors stem from an adult who received the AZD1222 COVID-19 vaccine. CDR3s include the opening cysteine and the closing phenylalanine or tryptophan. The D gene is left open where the match is weak. A clone size is listed for some rows: how often the clone was seen (once, few, many), or a class if it is expanded.

clone size,V gene,D gene,J gene,CDR3 protein,CDR3 DNA
NA,TRBV4-1,NA,TRBJ2-1,CASSQFESRVVGSSYNEQFF,TGCGCCAGCAGCCAATTCGAGAGTCGAGTCGTGGGGAGCTCCTACAATGAGCAGTTCTTC
few,TRBV6-5,NA,TRBJ1-3,CASSYRSSGNTIYF,TGTGCCAGCAGTTACCGGAGCTCTGGAAACACCATATATTTT
once,TRBV19,TRBD2,TRBJ2-7,CASRTGTSDFYEQYF,TGTGCCAGTAGAACCGGGACTAGCGACTTCTACGAGCAGTACTTC
NA,TRBV9,NA,TRBJ2-2,CASSVQDTGELFF,TGTGCCAGCAGCGTACAGGACACCGGGGAGCTGTTTTTT
NA,TRBV27,NA,TRBJ2-1,CASSSGSPLQFF,TGTGCCAGCAGTTCCGGGTCTCCTCTTCAGTTCTTC
NA,TRBV7-2,NA,TRBJ2-1,CASSLDNSRLEQFF,TGTGCCAGCAGCTTAGATAACTCTAGACTCGAGCAGTTCTTC
NA,TRBV19,TRBD1,TRBJ1-1,CASGPGQGLNTEAFF,TGTGCCAGTGGACCGGGACAGGGTTTGAACACTGAAGCTTTCTTT
NA,TRBV7-2,NA,TRBJ2-4,CASSLAPGQLRYF,TGTGCCAGCAGCTTAGCTCCGGGACAATTACGGTACTTC
NA,TRBV10-3,NA,TRBJ1-1,CAISEGVNTEAFF,TGTGCCATCAGTGAGGGAGTGAACACTGAAGCTTTCTTT
NA,TRBV28,NA,TRBJ2-7,CASSLPGSRNEQYF,TGTGCCAGCAGTTTACCCGGGAGTCGAAACGAGCAGTACTTC
NA,TRBV6-4,TRBD1,TRBJ1-1,CASSRTGATEAFF,TGTGCCAGCAGTAGGACAGGGGCCACTGAAGCTTTCTTT
NA,TRBV7-2,NA,TRBJ2-1,CASSLMRENEQFF,TGTGCCAGCAGCTTAATGCGGGAAAATGAGCAGTTCTTC
NA,TRBV9,NA,TRBJ2-7,CASSVRDRGEQYF,TGTGCCAGCAGCGTGAGAGACCGGGGAGAGCAGTACTTC
NA,TRBV6-5,TRBD2,TRBJ2-1,CASSRTGKREVEQFF,TGTGCCAGCAGTCGTACAGGGAAGCGGGAGGTTGAGCAGTTCTTC
NA,TRBV6-2/TRBV6-3,NA,TRBJ2-3,CASSHSSRIAIDTQYF,TGTGCCAGCAGTCACAGTAGCCGAATCGCAATAGATACGCAGTATTTT
NA,TRBV29-1,TRBD2,TRBJ2-1,CSVDSPIGREGNEQFF,TGCAGCGTTGACTCTCCTATCGGGCGGGAGGGAAATGAGCAGTTCTTC
NA,TRBV25-1,TRBD1,TRBJ2-7,CASSELTGVLDF,TGTGCCAGCAGTGAATTGACAGGGGTATTGGACTTC
NA,TRBV28,TRBD1,TRBJ1-5,CASRESGGQPQHF,TGTGCCAGCAGGGAGTCAGGGGGTCAGCCCCAGCATTTT
NA,TRBV30,NA,TRBJ2-5,CAWGEYQETQYF,TGTGCCTGGGGGGAGTACCAAGAGACCCAGTACTTC
NA,TRBV30,NA,TRBJ2-7,CAWSEWGTPRSYEQYF,TGTGCCTGGAGCGAGTGGGGGACTCCCCGATCTTACGAGCAGTACTTC
NA,TRBV3-1/TRBV3-2,NA,TRBJ1-5,CASSPQPNIGNQPQHF,TGTGCCAGCAGCCCGCAACCGAACATCGGCAATCAGCCCCAGCATTTT
NA,TRBV7-2,TRBD1,TRBJ2-5,CASSFGQAKETQYF,TGTGCCAGCAGCTTTGGACAGGCCAAGGAGACCCAGTACTTC
once,TRBV19,NA,TRBJ2-7,CASSSSYGTVYEQYF,TGTGCCAGTAGCAGCTCCTACGGGACGGTCTACGAGCAGTACTTC
NA,TRBV5-1,NA,TRBJ2-3,CASSLGTITDTQYF,TGCGCCAGCAGCTTGGGAACCATAACAGATACGCAGTATTTT
NA,TRBV9,NA,TRBJ1-1,CASSVAVGQPEAFF,TGTGCCAGCAGCGTAGCTGTAGGACAGCCTGAAGCTTTCTTT
few,TRBV28,TRBD1,TRBJ1-5,CASNPPGRGHQPQHF,TGTGCCAGCAACCCTCCGGGGAGGGGGCATCAGCCCCAGCATTTT
NA,TRBV5-6,TRBD1,TRBJ2-7,CASSLGGQGSHEQYF,TGTGCCAGCAGCTTGGGGGGACAGGGGTCCCACGAGCAGTACTTC
once,TRBV2,NA,TRBJ1-5,CASSHPDGERQPQHF,TGTGCCAGCAGTCACCCGGACGGGGAAAGACAGCCCCAGCATTTT
NA,TRBV7-2,NA,TRBJ2-5,CASSKYREEETQYF,TGTGCCAGCAGCAAATACAGGGAGGAGGAGACCCAGTACTTC
NA,TRBV6-1,NA,TRBJ2-7,CASSDRGAKSSYEQYF,TGTGCCAGCAGTGATCGTGGAGCCAAGAGCTCCTACGAGCAGTACTTC
NA,TRBV7-2,NA,TRBJ1-5,CASSPIGGVNQPQHF,TGTGCCAGCAGCCCCATTGGGGGAGTAAATCAGCCCCAGCATTTT
NA,TRBV28,TRBD1,TRBJ2-5,CASRSLTGGAETQYF,TGTGCCAGCAGGTCTCTTACAGGGGGCGCGGAGACCCAGTACTTC
NA,TRBV5-4,TRBD2,TRBJ2-2,CASSLAGMNTGELFF,TGTGCCAGCAGTTTAGCGGGGATGAACACCGGGGAGCTGTTTTTT
NA,TRBV27,NA,TRBJ2-3,CASSRGNFGTQYF,TGTGCCAGCAGTCGTGGGAATTTCGGTACGCAGTATTTT
few,TRBV6-5,NA,TRBJ2-1,CASRQGRLDEQFF,TGTGCCAGCAGACAAGGACGGCTCGATGAGCAGTTCTTC
NA,TRBV27,TRBD1,TRBJ1-4,CASSSRGGELFF,TGTGCCAGCAGTTCCAGGGGGGGGGAACTGTTTTTT
NA,TRBV9,NA,TRBJ1-2,CASSSRHGYTF,TGTGCCAGCAGCTCCCGACATGGCTACACCTTC
NA,TRBV28,NA,TRBJ1-4,CASSLGQRGEKLFF,TGTGCCAGCAGTTTAGGGCAGCGGGGGGAAAAACTGTTTTTT
NA,TRBV6-2/TRBV6-3,TRBD2,TRBJ2-7,CASSPGLVPQYF,TGTGCCAGCAGCCCCGGACTAGTCCCGCAGTACTTC
NA,TRBV9,NA,TRBJ2-7,CASSTHAGALYYEQYF,TGTGCCAGCAGCACTCATGCAGGGGCGCTTTACTACGAGCAGTACTTC
once,TRBV6-5,NA,TRBJ1-5,CASTSQHTSQPQHF,TGTGCCAGCACTAGCCAACACACGAGTCAGCCCCAGCATTTT
NA,TRBV5-6,TRBD1,TRBJ1-4,CASSRRTGRFNEKLFF,TGTGCCAGCAGCCGTAGGACAGGGAGGTTTAATGAAAAACTGTTTTTT
NA,TRBV7-2,NA,TRBJ1-6,CASSLAPSYNSPLHF,TGTGCCAGCAGCTTAGCTCCGTCATATAATTCACCCCTCCACTTT